Following are 5 T cell receptor beta chains from one sample sequenced in a study of tumor and adjacent non-tumor tissue in lung cancer. Three rounds of nested PCR, following a modified ARM-PCR protocol, produced the TCRbeta library. TCRdb reprocessed the multiplex PCR reads with MiXCR, giving one entry per CDR3 protein. The repertoire consists of fewer than 45,000 distinct CDR3 sequences, with roughly two thirds occurring once and the leading ten covering roughly 20%. RNA was extracted from bulk tissue without any cell sorting. The normal lung tissue was taken more than 3 cm from the tumor edge. The sample was distant non-tumor lung tissue. All receptors derive from a woman aged 40 to 49 with non-small cell lung cancer.

This clonotype was counted only a few times. The CDR3 DNA is TGCGCCAGCAGCTCATCCCGGACTAGCGTTACCGGGGAGCTGTTTTTT. The encoded protein is CASSSSRTSVTGELFF. The chain recombines TRBV5-1 with TRBJ2-2; TRBD2 matches 9 bases. V lost 3 bases and J lost 5; bases outside the gene matches: 8. Germline CDR1 and CDR2: SGHRS and YFSETQ. The CDR3 consists of 16 residues.

A note on this clonotype: At one boundary the junction diverges from the germline segment, which might be a read error. The genes are TRBV29-1 and TRBJ2-2, with 8 bases that match TRBD2. CDR1 SQVTM and CDR2 ANQGSEA come from the germline V gene. This CDR3 region has 13 residues. CDR3 DNA sequence: TGCAGCACCTGGGACGGGGGGGCCGGGGAGCCGTTTTTT. Protein product: CSTWDGGAGEPFF.

This clonotype appeared once. The rearrangement joins TRBV6-5 to TRBJ2-3; possible D gene TRBD2, 7 bases. This CDR3 contains 14 residues. Germline V lookup: CDR1 MNHEY, CDR2 SVGAGI. Here the CDR3 reads CTTTLWGGSDTQYF. The CDR3 nucleotides are TGTACCACCACCCTATGGGGGGGCTCAGATACGCAGTATTTT.

This clonotype has at least ten counts. This chain joins TRBV6-6 and TRBJ1-1; a possible D gene is TRBD1 (5 bases). Trimming took 9 bases from V and 2 from J, leaving 16 bases between them. CDR1 is MNHNY, CDR2 SVGAGI, per germline (reference sequence). CDR3 length equals 14 residues. CDR3 DNA: TGTGCCAGTTCCGTAGGGGCCTCCAACACTGAAGCTTTCTTT. This sequence encodes CASSVGASNTEAFF.

About this clonotype itself: The missing conserved phenylalanine or tryptophan at the end of this CDR3 makes a read error likely. The chain's CDR3 is CASSLDYETGTENLFL. The CDR3 DNA reads TGTGCCAGCAGCTTAGACTACGAGACAGGAACTGAAAATCTGTTTCTT. V is TRBV11-1 and J is TRBJ1-4; perhaps TRBD1 as D (6 bases). The CDR3 has 16 residues. The V gene's germline CDR1 is SGHAT and CDR2 FQDESV (reference sequence).